The T cell receptor (beta chain) under discussion was sequenced for a study of shared T cell receptors in the human thymus. Measured with immunoSEQ multiplex PCR; TCRdb has only the in-frame clones, and not every one. The table records roughly 710,000 clones, 75% to 90% of them present only once. The CDR3 covers 16 residues. Losses at the gene ends were 7 bases for V and 1 base for J; bases not matched to a gene: 9. The germline CDR1 and CDR2 sequences are SNHLY and FYNNEI. These same data were also listed under a study on human thymus T cells. Per that paper: Each of the donors was a healthy Finnish infant who was undergoing open corrective cardiac surgery for congenital heart defects. Thymus tissue for the work was resected from patients undergoing corrective heart surgery. The authors found apparently biased V and J gene usage in thymic and blood repertoires.

Material: thymocytes. The chain carries TRBV2 and TRBJ1-3, with 8 bases lining up with TRBD1. The receptor comes from a girl less than two years old with a congenital heart defect. Written as DNA, the CDR3 is TGTGCCAGCACCCCAACAGGGGGAGAATCTGGAAACACCATATATTTT. Protein sequence: CASTPTGGESGNTIYF.